Below, 5 T cell receptor beta chains from the same sample are listed, as sequenced in a study of CD8+ T cells in alopecia areata. Isolated RNA was reverse transcribed into cDNA used as the sequencing template. Clones were read by immunoSEQ multiplex PCR, and TCRdb kept only the in-frame ones, dropping some. The sample has hundreds of thousands of clones; approximately 61% are singletons. The specimen comprised CD4+ T cells sorted from blood, sampled at week 0. The origin of the receptors is a human donor with alopecia areata.

The chain recombines TRBV9 with TRBJ2-2; the D call may be TRBD1 or TRBD2 (7 bases each). The CDR3 is made up of 17 amino acids. V lost 0 bases and J 3 bases, leaving 15 bases between the germline ends. Germline V gene lookup returns CDR1 SGDLS and CDR2 YYNGEE. The CDR3 sequence is CASSVGEGTDYTGELFF. The CDR3 nucleotides are TGTGCCAGCAGCGTAGGGGAGGGGACAGATTACACCGGGGAGCTGTTTTTT.

This clone came up a few times. DNA of the CDR3: TGTGCCAGTAGCCCAAGGAGGTTGGATGAGCAGTTCTTC. Its protein is CASSPRRLDEQFF. The chain recombines TRBV19 with TRBJ2-1, with a possible D match to TRBD2 (5 bases). Germline CDR1 reads LNHDA; CDR2 reads SQIVND (reference sequence). The CDR3 has 13 residues. With 6 bases removed from V and 8 bases from J, the gap between germline ends came to 14 bases.

This clone has just a few counts. The chain carries TRBV15 and TRBJ1-4; TRBD1 might be the D (5 bases). CDR3 size: 15 residues. V was shortened by 8 bases and J by 7 bases, with 20 bases between the two germline ends. The germline CDR1 and CDR2 sequences are LNHNV and YYDKDF (reference sequence). The CDR3 coding sequence is TGTGCCACCCAAGCACCCGGGGCAGATAGTGAAAAACTGTTTTTT. It is translated as CATQAPGADSEKLFF.

This clone was found a few times. The chain uses TRBV30 and TRBJ1-1, with a tentative D call TRBD1 (6 bases). The CDR3 is 14 amino acids. CDR1 and CDR2 from the germline V gene are GTSNPN and SVGIG (reference sequence). This CDR3 reads CAHVRQGRNTEAFF. For the CDR3, the DNA is TGTGCGCATGTGAGGCAGGGGAGGAACACTGAAGCTTTCTTT.

This clone was detected once. The CDR3 nucleotides read TGCGCCCTACGGGAGAGGGGTGGAGATACGCAGTATTTT. It yields the protein CALRERGGDTQYF. This chain joins TRBV4-1 and TRBJ2-3; TRBD2 is a possible D gene (6 bases). CDR1 and CDR2 from the germline V gene are MGHRA and YSYEKL. The V end was cut by 11 bases, the J end by 5 bases, with 17 bases between. The CDR3 sequence is 13 residues long.